A single sample gave rise to the 13 T cell receptor beta chains below, sequenced in a study of cytomegalovirus exposure and HLA in healthy donors. PCR primers comprised 60 Vbeta and 13 Jbeta primers. The table came from immunoSEQ multiplex PCR; TCRdb's copy has only in-frame clones and leaves some out. The repertoire holds a few hundred thousand clones, with roughly 91% as singletons. The specimen was PBMCs. These receptors were collected from a girl aged 2 to 10 in good health and CMV-seronegative.

The rearrangement links TRBV7-9 to TRBJ1-2; unclear D gene. Trimming took off 5 bases at V and 8 bases at J, with 9 bases between the two ends. Germline CDR1 reads SEHNR; CDR2 reads FQNEAQ (reference sequence). This CDR3 is built from 11 residues. Here the CDR3 DNA reads TGTGCCAGCAGCCTACCCTCAGGCTACACCTTC. It yields the protein CASSLPSGYTF.

This clone appeared once. The V call is TRBV7-2, the J call TRBJ2-5; 7 bases fit TRBD1. CDR1 is SGHTA, CDR2 FQGNSA, per germline. V shed 4 bases and J 2 bases; nucleotides not matched to a gene: 7. This CDR3 is 15 amino acids long. As DNA, the CDR3 is TGTGCCAGCAGCTCCCGGGACAGAGCACAAGAGACCCAGTACTTC. Its translation: CASSSRDRAQETQYF.

The chain recombines TRBV5-1 with TRBJ2-5, with 12 nucleotides matching TRBD1. J lost 5 bases, V lost 4 bases, and 6 bases had no gene match. Germline assignment: CDR1 SGHRS and CDR2 YFSETQ. The CDR3 runs 15 residues. The CDR3 loop reads CASSQGTGGAETQYF. The DNA for the CDR3 is TGCGCCAGCAGCCAGGGGACAGGGGGCGCCGAGACCCAGTACTTC.

The chain employs TRBV4-2 and TRBJ2-7; TRBD2 agrees at 9 bases. Trimming cost V 4 bases and J 6 bases; bases outside gene matches: 7. This CDR3 is 14 amino acids long. Germline loops: CDR1 LGHNA, CDR2 YNFKEQ. The CDR3 DNA is TGTGCCAGCAGCCCGGGGCGGGAGGGCGGCGAGCAGTACTTC. It encodes CASSPGREGGEQYF.

This clone was detected only once. This chain links TRBV29-1 with TRBJ2-5, with a possible D match to TRBD1 (6 bases). Germline values: CDR1 SQVTM, CDR2 ANQGSEA. The CDR3 runs 12 residues. V was cut by 4 bases and J by 0 bases, with 6 bases left in between. The CDR3 reads CSVGDNQETQYF. CDR3 sequence (DNA): TGCAGCGTTGGGGACAACCAAGAGACCCAGTACTTC.

The V call is TRBV5-1, the J call TRBJ2-3; TRBD2 matches 7 bases. Per the germline V gene, CDR1 is SGHRS and CDR2 is YFSETQ. The CDR3 loop spans 16 amino acids. The J segment lost 5 bases and the V segment lost 5 bases, leaving 14 bases of the junction unmatched. Here the CDR3 DNA reads TGCGCCAGCAGTACTCAGGGCGGGAGCTTTAGAGATACGCAGTATTTT. Translation gives CASSTQGGSFRDTQYF.

The chain links TRBV15 to TRBJ2-3; TRBD2 aligns across 8 bases. CDR1 is LNHNV, CDR2 YYDKDF, per germline (reference sequence). Losses at the gene ends were 0 bases for V and 2 bases for J; bases not matched to a gene: 7. The CDR3 has 17 residues. CDR3 region: CATSRDLAGRVTDTQYF. Here the CDR3 DNA reads TGTGCCACCAGCAGAGACTTAGCGGGAAGGGTCACAGATACGCAGTATTTT. Looking up the rest from reference TRBV15 and TRBJ2-3 gives the full variable domain: DAMVIQNPRYQVTQFGKPVTLSCSQTLNHNVMYWYQQKSSQAPKLLFHYYDKDFNNEADTPDNFQSRRPNTSFCFLDIRSPGLGDTAMYLCATSRDLAGRVTDTQYFGPGTRLTVL.

The sample holds a few counts of this clone. The rearrangement joins TRBV7-6 to TRBJ1-2, with D tentatively TRBD1 (5 bases). Germline-derived CDR1 and CDR2 are SGHVS and FNYEAQ. The CDR3 has 15 amino acids. V was cut by 1 base and J by 6 bases, with 15 bases left in between. CDR3 in amino acids: CASSLDAGKSDGYTF. CDR3 bases: TGTGCCAGCAGCTTAGATGCAGGGAAGTCTGATGGCTACACCTTC.

The chain is built from TRBV5-6 and TRBJ2-3, with 9 bases lining up with TRBD2. The CDR3 is 15 residues long. The ends lost 1 base at V and 6 bases at J; junction bases unmatched: 6. Germline assignment: CDR1 SGHDT and CDR2 YYEEEE. CDR3 protein: CASSLRGGASDTQYF. CDR3 DNA sequence: TGTGCCAGCAGCTTGCGCGGGGGGGCGTCGGATACGCAGTATTTT.

The genes are TRBV30 and TRBJ1-6, with TRBD1 matching over 8 bases. This CDR3 is built from 14 residues. CDR1 and CDR2 from the germline V gene are GTSNPN and SVGIG (reference sequence). Losses at the gene ends were 3 bases for V and 6 bases for J; bases not matched to a gene: 4. The CDR3 region has the DNA TGTGCCTGGAGCCGAGGACAGGGTAATTCACCCCTCCACTTT. Translating gives CAWSRGQGNSPLHF.

The chain has TRBV6-6 and TRBJ2-6; D is possibly TRBD2 (5 bases). V lost 5 bases and J lost 0, with 8 bases in between. The CDR3 is 15 amino acids. In germline, CDR1 is MNHNY, CDR2 SVGAGI (reference sequence). CDR3 bases: TGTGCCAGCAGTCCCCGGGACTCTGGGGCCAACGTCCTGACTTTC. Amino acid sequence: CASSPRDSGANVLTF.

The chain carries TRBV30 and TRBJ1-1, with TRBD1 matching 7 bases. Trimming cost V 5 bases and J 4 bases; bases outside gene matches: 7. This CDR3 is 13 amino acids long. Germline values: CDR1 GTSNPN, CDR2 SVGIG (reference sequence). This CDR3 reads CAWATGVGTEAFF. Written as DNA, the CDR3 is TGTGCCTGGGCAACAGGGGTGGGCACTGAAGCTTTCTTT. Together with reference TRBV30 and TRBJ1-1, the CDR3 gives the full variable domain: SQTIHQWPATLVQPVGSPLSLECTVEGTSNPNLYWYRQAAGRGLQLLFYSVGIGQISSEVPQNLSASRPQDRQFILSSKKLLLSDSGFYLCAWATGVGTEAFFGQGTRLTVV.

The chain is built from TRBV11-1 and TRBJ1-6, with 7 bases aligning to TRBD1. Unmatched junction bases numbered 10, after V lost 4 bases and J lost 4 bases. Germline lookup yields CDR1 SGHAT and CDR2 FQDESV (reference sequence). The CDR3 consists of 17 residues. Here the CDR3 reads CASSSGGTDFYNSPLHF. CDR3 sequence (DNA): TGTGCCAGCAGCTCCGGCGGGACAGACTTTTATAATTCACCCCTCCACTTT.